This T cell receptor (beta chain) comes out of a study of T cell responses to AZD1222 COVID-19 vaccine. TCRdb's copy holds only in-frame clones and misses some; the assay was immunoSEQ multiplex PCR. The repertoire includes 95,000 to 150,000 clones, over 75% of them detected once, and more than 2.5% sits in the top ten. This CDR3 contains 15 residues. Trimming removed 4 bases from V and 6 bases from J; junction bases left unmatched: 8. The germline V gene has CDR1 MNHEY and CDR2 SVGAGI. This receptor was obtained from an adult in good health. The source was peripheral blood, collected on day 0 of AZD1222 vaccination. The genes are TRBV6-5 and TRBJ2-7; 11 nucleotides agree with TRBD2. In DNA, the CDR3 is TGTGCCAGCAGTTCCTCCACTAGCGGGAGTAGCGAGCAGTACTTC. Its protein is CASSSSTSGSSEQYF.